This T cell receptor beta chain was sequenced during a study of cytomegalovirus exposure and HLA in healthy donors. The donors formed part of the roughly 120-subject validation cohort, distinct from the approximately 670-subject first cohort. Method: immunoSEQ multiplex PCR; TCRdb's copy keeps in-frame clones and lacks some. The profile shows fewer than 120,000 clones, more than 75% of them singletons. Germline V lookup: CDR1 SNHLY, CDR2 FYNNEI. The CDR3 is made up of 15 amino acids. V lost 6 bases to trimming and J lost 2 bases; unmatched junction nucleotides: 6. This chain connects TRBV2 to TRBJ2-7; 11 nucleotides agree with TRBD2. Sequencing used PBMCs. The sequence was collected from a woman in her thirties in good health and CMV-seropositive. The CDR3 region has the DNA TGTGCCAGCAGCAGACTAGCGGGGCTTACCTACGAGCAGTACTTC. This sequence encodes CASSRLAGLTYEQYF. Variable domain in full (rest from reference TRBV2 and TRBJ2-7): EPEVTQTPSHQVTQMGQEVILRCVPISNHLYFYWYRQILGQKVEFLVSFYNNEISEKSEIFDDQFSVERPDGSNFTLKIRSTKLEDSAMYFCASSRLAGLTYEQYFGPGTRLTVT.